This entry concerns a single TCR beta chain. Its antigen is unknown. The sample belongs to a study of cytomegalovirus exposure and HLA in healthy donors. Study-level background: The 120 or so validation repertoires, a later analysis reported, used the same platform as the approximately 670 first-cohort repertoires.

General observations from the study: Rarity marked most TCR sequences, yet some public TCRs occurred in many donors.

An approximately 130-subject validation cohort, separate from the roughly 670-subject first cohort, supplied the donors. Profiling relied on immunoSEQ multiplex PCR, and the TCRdb table lists in-frame clones only, not all of them. In the table there are roughly 140,000 clones, around 90% of which are singletons. The CDR3 contains 14 residues. V lost 4 bases and J lost 2; bases outside the gene matches: 5. Germline V gives CDR1 LGHNA, CDR2 YNFKEQ. Sequencing used PBMCs. The chain is built from TRBV4-2 and TRBJ2-7; 7 bases are shared with TRBD2. The source of this sequence is a woman aged 18-29 years in good health and CMV-seropositive. The CDR3 loop reads CASSPSGPAYEQYF. The CDR3 DNA reads as TGTGCCAGCAGCCCTAGCGGCCCAGCCTACGAGCAGTACTTC.